The 28 T cell receptor beta chains below were found in one sample sequenced in a study of PD-L1 blockade in urothelial cancer. Time point specified: pretreatment peripheral blood. TCRdb's copy holds only in-frame clones and misses some; the assay was immunoSEQ multiplex PCR. The data hold about 87,000 clones, with about 83% observed a single time. The sequencing here drew on PBMCs, taken around atezolizumab (anti-PD-L1) treatment. The receptors originated from a man between 60 and 70 years old with urothelial cancer.

Worth noting for this clone: It is unclear where the CDR3 begins or ends on the DNA, so no DNA is shown, and the CDR3 is as TCRdb lists it. CDR3 in amino acids: CASSSSEGRASYTF. The V gene is TRBV6-5, the J gene TRBJ1-2. Counting both end residues, the CDR3 totals 14 amino acids. Germline CDR1 and CDR2: MNHEY and SVGAGI.

The CDR3 DNA reads as TGTGCCAGCAGTTCGTCTCGACTTGCCTCTGGGGCCAACGTCCTGACTTTC. Translated: CASSSSRLASGANVLTF. V and J are TRBV28 and TRBJ2-6; D is ambiguous. CDR1 MDHEN and CDR2 SYDVKM come from the germline V gene. The germline V and J ends were trimmed by 4 bases and 0 bases, with 13 bases remaining between them. This CDR3 has 17 amino acids. Complete variable domain (other parts from reference TRBV28 and TRBJ2-6): DVKVTQSSRYLVKRTGEKVFLECVQDMDHENMFWYRQDPGLGLRLIYFSYDVKMKEKGDIPEGYSVSREKKERFSLILESASTNQTSMYLCASSSSRLASGANVLTFGAGSRLTVL.

V is TRBV7-9 and J is TRBJ2-7; 7 bases fit TRBD1. Unmatched junction bases numbered 8, after V lost 3 bases and J lost 6 bases. The CDR3 totals 14 residues. Germline CDR1 SEHNR, CDR2 FQNEAQ (reference sequence). Written as DNA, the CDR3 is TGTGCCAGCAGCTTGGGGATGAGACAGGGCGAGCAGTACTTC. Its translation: CASSLGMRQGEQYF.

CDR3 nucleotide sequence: TGTGCCAGCAGTTTCGGACAGGGAGGCAATCAGCCCCAGCATTTT. Amino acid sequence: CASSFGQGGNQPQHF. This sequence joins TRBV6-5 and TRBJ1-5, with TRBD1 identical over 8 bases. In germline, CDR1 is MNHEY, CDR2 SVGAGI. Unmatched junction bases numbered 4, after V lost 4 bases and J lost 2 bases. CDR3 length: 15 amino acids.

This chain uses TRBV7-8 with TRBJ2-5; D gene ambiguous. Trimming took 3 bases from V and 3 from J, leaving 5 bases between them. Germline CDR1 reads SGHVS; CDR2 reads FQNEAQ. This CDR3 is built from 12 residues. CDR3 amino acids: CASSLLEETQYF. For the CDR3, the DNA is TGTGCCAGCAGCTTGTTAGAAGAGACCCAGTACTTC.

The rearrangement uses TRBV9 and TRBJ2-7, with TRBD1 matching over 9 bases. The germline V gene encodes CDR1 SGDLS and CDR2 YYNGEE. The V and J ends lost 4 bases and 5 bases, in that order; junction bases with no gene match: 7. The length of the CDR3 is 14 residues. The CDR3 sequence: CASSSGQGVHEQYF. CDR3 nucleotide sequence: TGTGCCAGCAGCTCGGGACAGGGTGTCCACGAGCAGTACTTC.

The chain recombines TRBV29-1 with TRBJ2-2; 9 nucleotides match TRBD1. Germline lookup yields CDR1 SQVTM and CDR2 ANQGSEA. The CDR3 has 14 amino acids. After removal of 4 bases from V and 7 bases from J, the junction contained 7 bases not matched to a gene. The CDR3 DNA reads TGCAGCGTTGTGGGGACAGGGAAAGGCGGGGAGCTGTTTTTT. It encodes CSVVGTGKGGELFF.

In this sample, this clone turned up a few times. The chain links TRBV7-8 to TRBJ1-5, with 7 positions matching TRBD1. The germline gives CDR1 SGHVS, CDR2 FQNEAQ. The CDR3 totals 13 residues. Unmatched junction bases numbered 3, after V lost 5 bases and J lost 5 bases. The CDR3 reads CASSRDRDQPQHF. DNA of the CDR3: TGTGCCAGCAGCCGTGACAGGGATCAGCCCCAGCATTTT.

V usage is TRBV9 and J usage is TRBJ2-5, with 11 bases lining up with TRBD1. Trimming took 0 bases from V and 3 from J; bases not matched to a gene: 13. Germline lookup yields CDR1 SGDLS and CDR2 YYNGEE. This CDR3 is built from 19 residues. CDR3 protein: CASSVGLGQGALVEETQYF. The CDR3 DNA follows: TGTGCCAGCAGCGTAGGTCTTGGACAGGGGGCGTTGGTGGAAGAGACCCAGTACTTC. Looking up the rest from reference TRBV9 and TRBJ2-5 gives the full variable domain: DSGVTQTPKHLITATGQRVTLRCSPRSGDLSVYWYQQSLDQGLQFLIQYYNGEERAKGNILERFSAQQFPDLHSELNLSSLELGDSALYFCASSVGLGQGALVEETQYFGPGTRLLVL.

This clone turned up a few times. The rearrangement links TRBV20-1 to TRBJ1-1, with D maybe TRBD1 (6 bases). The V end lost 5 bases, the J end lost 4 bases, and 8 bases lay between the germline ends. In germline, CDR1 is DFQATT, CDR2 SNEGSKA (reference sequence). The length of the CDR3 is 11 residues. DNA for the CDR3: TGCAGTGCTTCAGGGGCCACTGAAGCTTTCTTT. It translates to CSASGATEAFF.

The chain joins TRBV7-2 to TRBJ1-3, with 8 bases lining up with TRBD1. Germline assignment: CDR1 SGHTA and CDR2 FQGNSA. The CDR3 consists of 16 residues. V was pared by 2 bases and J by 0 bases, with 3 bases of the junction left unmatched. CDR3 amino acids: CASSLLGQASGNTIYF. The CDR3 bases are TGTGCCAGCAGCTTACTGGGACAGGCCTCTGGAAACACCATATATTTT.

CDR3 region: CASSLAEEAVSGYTF. CDR3 DNA sequence: TGTGCCAGCAGCTTAGCGGAGGAGGCAGTTAGCGGCTACACCTTC. The chain combines TRBV7-9 with TRBJ1-2; D not resolved. The CDR3 loop spans 15 amino acids. The V end was cut by 0 bases, the J end by 8 bases, with 16 bases between. Germline values: CDR1 SEHNR, CDR2 FQNEAQ (reference sequence).

This clone was seen once. This chain joins TRBV4-2 and TRBJ2-3; D perhaps matches TRBD1 (5 bases). Trimming left V 1 base short and J 1 base short, with 15 bases between. This CDR3 is built from 17 residues. CDR1 is LGHNA, CDR2 YNFKEQ, per germline. Written as DNA, the CDR3 is TGTGCCAGCAGCCAAGGGGGTCAGGGTTGGGGCACAGATACGCAGTATTTT. This gives the protein CASSQGGQGWGTDTQYF.

V is TRBV19 and J is TRBJ2-1, with D maybe TRBD2 (6 bases). Trimming stripped 3 bases from V and 4 bases from J, with 16 bases between. Germline values: CDR1 LNHDA, CDR2 SQIVND (reference sequence). The CDR3 runs to 16 residues. CDR3 protein: CASSIRTIVEYNEQFF. Written as DNA, the CDR3 is TGTGCCAGTAGTATCCGGACTATCGTCGAATACAATGAGCAGTTCTTC.

V gene TRBV5-5 combines with J gene TRBJ1-4; weak D call: TRBD1 (5 bases). From germline, CDR1 is SGHKS and CDR2 YYEKEE (reference sequence). The V and J ends lost 4 bases and 4 bases respectively, with 11 bases between them. The CDR3 extends over 14 amino acids. The CDR3 region has the DNA TGTGCCAGCAGCCCCGGGGGGATTAATGAAAAACTGTTTTTT. Translation gives CASSPGGINEKLFF.

The chain uses TRBV7-9 and TRBJ1-4, with TRBD1 identical over 9 bases. The V gene end was trimmed by 1 base and the J gene end by 5 bases; junction bases not matched to a gene: 2. The germline gives CDR1 SEHNR, CDR2 FQNEAQ (reference sequence). The CDR3 has 15 residues. As DNA, the CDR3 is TGTGCCAGCAGCTTAGAGGGACAGGGAAATGAAAAACTGTTTTTT. Its protein is CASSLEGQGNEKLFF.

The CDR3: CASSVDGGTGELFF. The CDR3 DNA reads as TGTGCCAGCAGTGTGGACGGGGGCACCGGGGAGCTGTTTTTT. V is TRBV2 and J is TRBJ2-2, with D maybe TRBD2 (6 bases). The CDR3 length is 14 residues. Germline values: CDR1 SNHLY, CDR2 FYNNEI. Between the trimmed V and J ends, which lost 4 bases and 4 bases, there was a span of 10 bases.

This clone was recorded only once. The chain couples TRBV6-5 to TRBJ2-7; a weak D match, TRBD2 (7 bases). The CDR3 loop spans 14 amino acids. The germline V gene encodes CDR1 MNHEY and CDR2 SVGAGI. V lost 0 bases and J 5 bases, leaving 11 bases between the germline ends. CDR3 in amino acids: CASSYSGGPHEQYF. CDR3 coding DNA: TGTGCCAGCAGTTACTCCGGGGGGCCCCACGAGCAGTACTTC.

The gene calls are TRBV5-1 and TRBJ1-1; 12 nucleotides align to TRBD1. In germline, CDR1 is SGHRS, CDR2 YFSETQ. The CDR3 contains 15 residues. The ends lost 0 bases at V and 5 bases at J; junction bases unmatched: 2. As DNA, the CDR3 is TGCGCCAGCAGCTTGGAGGGACAGGGGGCGACTGAAGCTTTCTTT. It codes for CASSLEGQGATEAFF.

A few counts support this clone. The V call is TRBV19, the J call TRBJ2-3; unclear D gene. Trimming took off 7 bases at V and 4 bases at J, with 12 bases between the two ends. CDR3 length equals 13 residues. The germline CDR1 and CDR2 sequences are LNHDA and SQIVND (reference sequence). This CDR3 is CASTTTTADTQYF. In nucleotides, the CDR3 is TGTGCCAGTACCACCACCACGGCAGATACGCAGTATTTT.

The V gene is TRBV7-2, the J gene TRBJ1-2; D uncertain. The CDR3 runs to 15 residues. Germline CDR1 and CDR2: SGHTA and FQGNSA. V dropped 1 base and J dropped 13 bases, with 22 bases sitting between them. The CDR3 loop is CASSLVGVYDYEFTF. For the CDR3, the DNA is TGTGCCAGCAGCTTAGTCGGCGTGTACGACTATGAGTTCACCTTC.

This rearrangement joins TRBV10-2 to TRBJ2-2; 10 bases fit TRBD1. This CDR3 is built from 15 residues. Germline V lookup: CDR1 WSHSY, CDR2 SAAADI. V was clipped by 2 bases and J by 5 bases; unmatched bases: 2. CDR3 protein: CASSEPGQGTGELFF. The CDR3 region has the DNA TGCGCCAGCAGTGAGCCGGGACAGGGGACCGGGGAGCTGTTTTTT.

This clone was observed a single time. The rearrangement links TRBV5-4 to TRBJ1-2; D is ambiguous. The ends were cut back, 5 bases at V and 1 base at J, with 21 bases in the middle. The germline gives CDR1 SGHNT, CDR2 YYREEE (reference sequence). This CDR3 spans 17 amino acids. The CDR3 nucleotides read TGTGCCAGCAGAAATTTCTTGGGTACGGGGAATAACTATGGCTACACCTTC. It is translated as CASRNFLGTGNNYGYTF.

This chain uses TRBV25-1 with TRBJ1-1; TRBD1 might be the D (5 bases). The V and J ends lost 5 bases and 4 bases respectively, with 20 bases between them. CDR3 length equals 16 residues. Germline CDR1 and CDR2: MGHDK and SYGVNS. CDR3 residues: CASSPRLGGVGTEAFF. Written as DNA, the CDR3 is TGTGCCAGCAGTCCTCGACTCGGGGGAGTAGGCACTGAAGCTTTCTTT.

This sequence joins TRBV7-2 and TRBJ2-1; tentatively, D is TRBD1 (6 bases). V lost 5 bases to trimming and J lost 4 bases, with 9 bases between them. This CDR3 comprises 13 residues. CDR1 and CDR2 (germline): SGHTA, FQGNSA. CDR3 region: CASSIQGYNEQFF. DNA of the CDR3: TGTGCCAGCAGCATACAGGGTTACAATGAGCAGTTCTTC. Looking up the rest from reference TRBV7-2 and TRBJ2-1 gives the full variable domain: GAGVSQSPSNKVTEKGKDVELRCDPISGHTALYWYRQSLGQGLEFLIYFQGNSAPDKSGLPSDRFSAERTGGSVSTLTIQRTQQEDSAVYLCASSIQGYNEQFFGPGTRLTVL.

The rearrangement links TRBV19 to TRBJ2-2, with a weak D call TRBD2 (5 bases). The CDR3 extends over 13 amino acids. The V end lost 2 bases, the J end lost 5 bases, and 6 bases lay between the germline ends. Germline lookup yields CDR1 LNHDA and CDR2 SQIVND (reference sequence). The CDR3 protein is CASSIRRTGELFF. Here the CDR3 DNA reads TGTGCCAGTAGTATAAGGAGGACCGGGGAGCTGTTTTTT.

The chain has TRBV5-4 and TRBJ2-7; D is possibly TRBD2 (6 bases). The CDR3 is 14 amino acids. Germline assignment: CDR1 SGHNT and CDR2 YYREEE (reference sequence). Trimming shortened V by 0 bases and J by 0 bases, and 7 bases separated the two germline ends. CDR3 bases: TGTGCCAGCAGCTTGGTCGGGAGCTCCTACGAGCAGTACTTC. Translating it yields CASSLVGSSYEQYF.

The chain combines TRBV11-1 with TRBJ2-7, with 8 bases matching TRBD1. This CDR3 contains 14 residues. CDR1 is SGHAT, CDR2 FQDESV, per germline (reference sequence). Trimming took 5 bases from V and 4 from J; bases not matched to a gene: 7. The CDR3 bases are TGTGCCAGCAGCCTTAACAGGGGGTCGTACGAGCAGTACTTC. It translates to CASSLNRGSYEQYF.